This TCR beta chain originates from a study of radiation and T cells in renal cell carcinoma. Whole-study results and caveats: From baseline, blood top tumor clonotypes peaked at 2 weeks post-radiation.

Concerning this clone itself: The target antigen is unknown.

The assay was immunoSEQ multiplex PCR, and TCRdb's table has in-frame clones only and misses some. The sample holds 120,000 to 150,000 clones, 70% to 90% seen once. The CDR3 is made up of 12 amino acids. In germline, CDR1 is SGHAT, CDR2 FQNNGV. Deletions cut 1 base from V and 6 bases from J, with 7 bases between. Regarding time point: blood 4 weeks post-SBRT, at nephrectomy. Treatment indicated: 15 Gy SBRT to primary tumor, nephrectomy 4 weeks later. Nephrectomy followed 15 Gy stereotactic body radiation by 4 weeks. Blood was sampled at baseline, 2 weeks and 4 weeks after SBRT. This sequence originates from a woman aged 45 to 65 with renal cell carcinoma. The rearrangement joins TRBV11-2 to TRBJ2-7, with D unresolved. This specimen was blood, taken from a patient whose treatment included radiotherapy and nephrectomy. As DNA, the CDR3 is TGTGCCAGCAGCTTAGTCATCGGCGAGCAGTACTTC. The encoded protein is CASSLVIGEQYF.